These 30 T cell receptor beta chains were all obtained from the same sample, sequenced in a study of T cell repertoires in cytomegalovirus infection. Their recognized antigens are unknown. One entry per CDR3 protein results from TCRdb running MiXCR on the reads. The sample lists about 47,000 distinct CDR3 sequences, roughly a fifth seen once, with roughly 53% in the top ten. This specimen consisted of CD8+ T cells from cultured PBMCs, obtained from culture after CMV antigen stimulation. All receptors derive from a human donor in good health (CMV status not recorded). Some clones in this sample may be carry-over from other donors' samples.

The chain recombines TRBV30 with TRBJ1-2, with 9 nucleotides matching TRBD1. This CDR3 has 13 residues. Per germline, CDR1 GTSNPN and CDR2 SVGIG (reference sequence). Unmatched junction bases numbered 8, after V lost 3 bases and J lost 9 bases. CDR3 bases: TGTGCCTGGAGCCCCACAGGGGGCAGCAGCTACACCTTC. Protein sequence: CAWSPTGGSSYTF.

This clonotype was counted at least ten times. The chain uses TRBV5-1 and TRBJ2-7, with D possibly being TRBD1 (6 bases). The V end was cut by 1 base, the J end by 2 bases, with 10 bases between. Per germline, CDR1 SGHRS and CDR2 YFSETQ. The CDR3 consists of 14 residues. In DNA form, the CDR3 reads TGCGCCAGCAGCTTGCAGGGACAAGCCTACGAGCAGTACTTC. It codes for CASSLQGQAYEQYF.

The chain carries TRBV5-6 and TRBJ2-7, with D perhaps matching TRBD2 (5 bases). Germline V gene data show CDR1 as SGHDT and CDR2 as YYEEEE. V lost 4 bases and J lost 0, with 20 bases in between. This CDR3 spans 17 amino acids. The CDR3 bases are TGTGCCAGCAGCCGGACTGTACCTATCAACCCCTCCTACGAGCAGTACTTC. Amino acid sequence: CASSRTVPINPSYEQYF.

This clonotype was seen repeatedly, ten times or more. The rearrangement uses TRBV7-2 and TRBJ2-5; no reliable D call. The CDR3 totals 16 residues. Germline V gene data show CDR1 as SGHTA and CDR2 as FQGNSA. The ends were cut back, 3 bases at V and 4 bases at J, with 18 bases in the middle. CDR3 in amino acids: CASSLLGRVTRETQYF. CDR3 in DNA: TGTGCCAGCAGCTTGTTGGGAAGGGTCACACGAGAGACCCAGTACTTC.

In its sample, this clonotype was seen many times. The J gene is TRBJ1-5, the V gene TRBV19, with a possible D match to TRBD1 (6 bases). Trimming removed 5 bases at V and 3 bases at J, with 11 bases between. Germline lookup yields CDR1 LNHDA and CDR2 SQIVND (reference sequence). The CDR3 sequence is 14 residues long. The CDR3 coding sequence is TGTGCCAGTAGTCGGGACATGATCAATCAGCCCCAGCATTTT. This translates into CASSRDMINQPQHF.

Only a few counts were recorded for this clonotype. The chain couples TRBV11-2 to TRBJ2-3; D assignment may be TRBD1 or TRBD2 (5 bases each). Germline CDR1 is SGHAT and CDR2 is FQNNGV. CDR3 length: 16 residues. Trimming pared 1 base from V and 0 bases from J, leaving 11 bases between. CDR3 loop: CASSLAGTRSTDTQYF. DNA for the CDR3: TGTGCCAGCAGCTTAGCCGGGACGAGAAGCACAGATACGCAGTATTTT.

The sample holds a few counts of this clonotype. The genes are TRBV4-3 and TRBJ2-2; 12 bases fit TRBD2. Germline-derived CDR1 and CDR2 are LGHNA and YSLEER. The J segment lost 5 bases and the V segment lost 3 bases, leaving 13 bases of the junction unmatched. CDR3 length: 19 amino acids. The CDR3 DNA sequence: TGCGCCAGCAGCCAGTCCGTTTCTCTAGCGGGAGGGATAACCGGGGAGCTGTTTTTT. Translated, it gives CASSQSVSLAGGITGELFF.

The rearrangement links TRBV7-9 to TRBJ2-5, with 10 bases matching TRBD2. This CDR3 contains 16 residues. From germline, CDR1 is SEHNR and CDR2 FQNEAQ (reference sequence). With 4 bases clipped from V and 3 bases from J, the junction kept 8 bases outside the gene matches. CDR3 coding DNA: TGTGCCAGCAGCTCTCAACTAGCGGGGTTAAAAGAGACCCAGTACTTC. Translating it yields CASSSQLAGLKETQYF.

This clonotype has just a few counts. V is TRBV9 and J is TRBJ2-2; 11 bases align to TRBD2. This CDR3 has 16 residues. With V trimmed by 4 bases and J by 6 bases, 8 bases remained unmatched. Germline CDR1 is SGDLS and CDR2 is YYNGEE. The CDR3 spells CASSRGTSGFSGELFF. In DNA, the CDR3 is TGTGCCAGCAGCCGAGGGACTAGCGGATTTTCCGGGGAGCTGTTTTTT.

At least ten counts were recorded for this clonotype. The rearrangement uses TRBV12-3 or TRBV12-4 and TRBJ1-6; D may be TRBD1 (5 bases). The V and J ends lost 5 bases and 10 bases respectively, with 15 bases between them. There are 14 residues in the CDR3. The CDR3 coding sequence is TGTGCCAGCAGTCCACGCGGGGCTTGGTCACCCCTCCACTTT. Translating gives CASSPRGAWSPLHF.

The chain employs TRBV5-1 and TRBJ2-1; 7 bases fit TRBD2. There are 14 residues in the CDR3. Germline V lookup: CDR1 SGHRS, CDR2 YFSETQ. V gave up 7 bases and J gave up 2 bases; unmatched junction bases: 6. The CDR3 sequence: CASGRGGTYNEQFF. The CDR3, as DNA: TGCGCCAGCGGCCGCGGGGGAACCTACAATGAGCAGTTCTTC.

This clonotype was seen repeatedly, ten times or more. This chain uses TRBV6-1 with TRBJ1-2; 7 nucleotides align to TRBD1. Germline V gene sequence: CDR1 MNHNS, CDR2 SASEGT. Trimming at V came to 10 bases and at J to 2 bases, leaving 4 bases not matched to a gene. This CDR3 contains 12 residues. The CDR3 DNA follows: TGTGCCATTCGACAGGGAAACTATGGCTACACCTTC. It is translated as CAIRQGNYGYTF.

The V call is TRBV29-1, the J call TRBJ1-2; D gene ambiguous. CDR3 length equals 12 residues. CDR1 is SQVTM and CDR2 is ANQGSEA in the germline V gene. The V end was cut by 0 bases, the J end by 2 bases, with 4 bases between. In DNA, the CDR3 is TGCAGCGTTGAAGAGGGGAACTATGGCTACACCTTC. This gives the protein CSVEEGNYGYTF. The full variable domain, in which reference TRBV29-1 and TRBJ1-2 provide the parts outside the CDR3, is SAVISQKPSRDICQRGTSLTIQCQVDSQVTMMFWYRQQPGQSLTLIATANQGSEATYESGFVIDKFPISRPNLTFSTLTVSNMSPEDSSIYLCSVEEGNYGYTFGSGTRLTVV.

The CDR3 nucleotides read TGCGCCAGCAGCTACCACCGGGACAAAAATGAAAAACTGTTTTTT. Encoded protein: CASSYHRDKNEKLFF. The chain has TRBV5-1 and TRBJ1-4; possibly TRBD1 for D (6 bases). V lost 3 bases to trimming and J lost 5 bases, with 14 bases between them. This CDR3 is built from 15 residues. Germline V gene lookup returns CDR1 SGHRS and CDR2 YFSETQ.

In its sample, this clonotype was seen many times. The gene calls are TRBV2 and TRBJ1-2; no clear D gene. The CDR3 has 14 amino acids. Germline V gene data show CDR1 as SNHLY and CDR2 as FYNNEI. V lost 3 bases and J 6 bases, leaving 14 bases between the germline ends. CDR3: CASSDRQARDGYTF. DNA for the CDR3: TGTGCCAGCAGTGATCGGCAGGCTAGGGATGGCTACACCTTC.

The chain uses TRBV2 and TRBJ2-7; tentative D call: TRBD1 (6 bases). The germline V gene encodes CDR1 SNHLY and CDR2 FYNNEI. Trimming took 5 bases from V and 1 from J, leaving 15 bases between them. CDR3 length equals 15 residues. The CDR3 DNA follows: TGTGCCAGCAGTCAAAGCCAGGGGAGATCCTACGAGCAGTACTTC. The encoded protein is CASSQSQGRSYEQYF.

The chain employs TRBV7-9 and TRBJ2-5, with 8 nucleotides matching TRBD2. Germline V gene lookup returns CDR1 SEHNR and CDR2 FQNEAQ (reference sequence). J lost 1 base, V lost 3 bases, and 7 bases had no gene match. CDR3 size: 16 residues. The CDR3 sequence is CASSFSGGGAQETQYF. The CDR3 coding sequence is TGTGCCAGCAGCTTCAGCGGGGGTGGGGCCCAAGAGACCCAGTACTTC.

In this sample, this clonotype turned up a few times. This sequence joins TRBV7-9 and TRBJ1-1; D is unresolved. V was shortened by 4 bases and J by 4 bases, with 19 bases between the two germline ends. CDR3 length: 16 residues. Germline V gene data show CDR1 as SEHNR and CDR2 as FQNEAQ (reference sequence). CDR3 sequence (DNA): TGTGCCAGCAGCTCCCCCACTCATAAAGCCGGCACTGAAGCTTTCTTT. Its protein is CASSSPTHKAGTEAFF. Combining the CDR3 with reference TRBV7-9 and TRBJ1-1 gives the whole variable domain DTGVSQNPRHKITKRGQNVTFRCDPISEHNRLYWYRQTLGQGPEFLTYFQNEAQLEKSRLLSDRFSAERPKGSFSTLEIQRTEQGDSAMYLCASSSPTHKAGTEAFFGQGTRLTVV.

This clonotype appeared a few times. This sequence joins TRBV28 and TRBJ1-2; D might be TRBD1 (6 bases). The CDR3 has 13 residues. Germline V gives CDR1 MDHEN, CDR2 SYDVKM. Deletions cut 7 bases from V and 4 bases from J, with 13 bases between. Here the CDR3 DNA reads TGTGCCAGCATTGCCCGGGACACCTATGGCTACACCTTC. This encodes CASIARDTYGYTF.

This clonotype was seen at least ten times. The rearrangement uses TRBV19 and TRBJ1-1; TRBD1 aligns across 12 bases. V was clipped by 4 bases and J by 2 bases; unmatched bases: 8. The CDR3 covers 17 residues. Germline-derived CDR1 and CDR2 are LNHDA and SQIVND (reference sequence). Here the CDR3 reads CASSTWDRGPGNTEAFF. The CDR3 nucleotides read TGTGCCAGTAGTACGTGGGACAGGGGGCCAGGAAACACTGAAGCTTTCTTT.

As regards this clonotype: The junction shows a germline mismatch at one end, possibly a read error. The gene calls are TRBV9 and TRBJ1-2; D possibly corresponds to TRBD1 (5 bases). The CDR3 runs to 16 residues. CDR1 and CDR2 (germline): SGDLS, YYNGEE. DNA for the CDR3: TGTGCCAGCACCGTATCGGGAGGGGTGCCTAACTATGGCTACACCTTC. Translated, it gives CASTVSGGVPNYGYTF.

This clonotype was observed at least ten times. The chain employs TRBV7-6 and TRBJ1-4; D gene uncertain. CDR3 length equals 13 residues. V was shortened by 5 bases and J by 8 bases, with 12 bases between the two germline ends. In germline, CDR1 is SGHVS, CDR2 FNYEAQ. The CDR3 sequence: CASSLTGDEKLFF. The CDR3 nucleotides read TGTGCCAGCAGCCTCACCGGAGACGAAAAACTGTTTTTT.

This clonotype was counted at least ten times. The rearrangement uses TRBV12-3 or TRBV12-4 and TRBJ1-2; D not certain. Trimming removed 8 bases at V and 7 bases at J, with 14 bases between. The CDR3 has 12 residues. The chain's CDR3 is CASLGASVGYTF. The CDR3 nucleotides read TGTGCCAGCTTGGGCGCTTCGGTTGGCTACACCTTC.

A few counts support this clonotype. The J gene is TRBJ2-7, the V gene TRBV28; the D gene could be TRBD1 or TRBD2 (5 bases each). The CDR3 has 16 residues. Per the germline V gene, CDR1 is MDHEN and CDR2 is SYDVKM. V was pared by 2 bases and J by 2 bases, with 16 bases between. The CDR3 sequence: CASSLAIRDRTYEQYF. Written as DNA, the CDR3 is TGTGCCAGCAGTTTAGCGATCCGGGACCGCACCTACGAGCAGTACTTC.

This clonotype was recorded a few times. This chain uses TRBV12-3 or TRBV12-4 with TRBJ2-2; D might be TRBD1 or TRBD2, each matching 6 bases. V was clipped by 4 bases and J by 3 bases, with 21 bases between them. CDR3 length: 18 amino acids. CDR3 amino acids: CASSSGGNRAPYTGELFF. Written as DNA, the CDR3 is TGTGCCAGCAGTTCTGGGGGGAACAGGGCCCCGTACACCGGGGAGCTGTTTTTT.

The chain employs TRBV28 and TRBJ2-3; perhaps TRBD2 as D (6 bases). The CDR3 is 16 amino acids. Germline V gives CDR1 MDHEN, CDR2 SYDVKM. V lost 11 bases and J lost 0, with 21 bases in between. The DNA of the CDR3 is TGTGCCTGCAATACCCCGTGGAGGGAAAGCACAGATACGCAGTATTTT. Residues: CACNTPWRESTDTQYF.

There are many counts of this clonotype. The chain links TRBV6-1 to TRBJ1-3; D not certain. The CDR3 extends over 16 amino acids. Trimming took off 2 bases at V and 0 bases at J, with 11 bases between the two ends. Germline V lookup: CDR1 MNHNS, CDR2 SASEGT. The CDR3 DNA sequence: TGTGCCAGCAGTGAAAACCAAGAGCCCTCTGGAAACACCATATATTTT. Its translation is CASSENQEPSGNTIYF.

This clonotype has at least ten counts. The CDR3 DNA reads as TGTGCCAGCAGCTTAGAATTGGGCGGGGTAGGTGTGGACGAGCAGTACTTC. Translating gives CASSLELGGVGVDEQYF. The V and J genes are TRBV11-3 and TRBJ2-7, with a possible D match to TRBD2 (6 bases). Trimming shortened V by 0 bases and J by 5 bases, and 20 bases separated the two germline ends. Germline assignment: CDR1 SGHNT and CDR2 YENEEA. This CDR3 contains 17 residues.

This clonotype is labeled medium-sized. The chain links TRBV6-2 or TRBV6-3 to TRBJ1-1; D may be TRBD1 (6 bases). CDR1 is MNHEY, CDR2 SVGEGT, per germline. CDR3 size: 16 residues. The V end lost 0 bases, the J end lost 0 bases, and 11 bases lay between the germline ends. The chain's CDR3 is CASSYSPTGLNTEAFF. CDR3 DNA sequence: TGTGCCAGCAGTTACTCCCCGACAGGACTGAACACTGAAGCTTTCTTT.

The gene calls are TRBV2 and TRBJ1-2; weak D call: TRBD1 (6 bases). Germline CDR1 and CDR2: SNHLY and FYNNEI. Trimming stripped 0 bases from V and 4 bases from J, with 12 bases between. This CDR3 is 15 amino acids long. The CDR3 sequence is CASSEARTASYGYTF. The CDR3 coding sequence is TGTGCCAGCAGTGAAGCGAGGACAGCTTCCTATGGCTACACCTTC. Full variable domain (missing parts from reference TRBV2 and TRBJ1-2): EPEVTQTPSHQVTQMGQEVILRCVPISNHLYFYWYRQILGQKVEFLVSFYNNEISEKSEIFDDQFSVERPDGSNFTLKIRSTKLEDSAMYFCASSEARTASYGYTFGSGTRLTVV.